Listed below are T cell receptor beta chains from one sample, sequenced in a study of blood T cells in healthy people across ages. Each CDR3 protein is one row after TCRdb ran MiXCR on the 5' RACE reads. Counted here are more than 800,000 distinct CDR3 sequences, more than 40% occurring once; the ten biggest clones make up approximately 17%. Sequencing was performed on blood. Source of these receptors: a woman in her sixties or seventies in good health. Each CDR3 is given with its conserved first and last residue. The D gene is left open where the match is weak. A row's size may be missing; if present it is once, few, many or a size class.

clone size: few
CDR3 length: 14
V gene: TRBV14
D gene: TRBD2
J gene: TRBJ2-2
CDR3 protein: CASSKREWAGELFF
CDR3 DNA: TGTGCCAGCAGCAAGCGGGAGTGGGCCGGGGAGCTGTTTTTT

clone size: .
CDR3 length: 15
V gene: TRBV4-1
D gene: .
J gene: TRBJ2-3
CDR3 protein: CASSQECTNADTQYF
CDR3 DNA: TGCGCCAGCAGCCAAGAATGCACTAATGCAGATACGCAGTATTTT

clone size: few
CDR3 length: 17
V gene: TRBV4-1
D gene: TRBD2
J gene: TRBJ2-3
CDR3 protein: CASSQAGLARLTDTQYF
CDR3 DNA: TGCGCCAGCAGCCAAGCCGGACTAGCGCGCCTAACAGATACGCAGTATTTT

clone size: .
CDR3 length: 15
V gene: TRBV24-1
D gene: .
J gene: TRBJ1-1
CDR3 protein: CATSDVGDRNTEAFF
CDR3 DNA: TGTGCCACCAGTGATGTAGGGGACCGGAACACTGAAGCTTTCTTT

clone size: .
CDR3 length: 17
V gene: TRBV6-6
D gene: .
J gene: TRBJ2-4
CDR3 protein: CASSYTQTAGVADIQYF
CDR3 DNA: TGTGCCAGCAGTTACACCCAAACCGCAGGGGTGGCGGACATTCAGTACTTC

clone size: .
CDR3 length: 14
V gene: TRBV5-1
D gene: TRBD1
J gene: TRBJ2-4
CDR3 protein: CASSYWDSESIQYF
CDR3 DNA: TGCGCCAGCAGCTACTGGGACAGCGAGAGCATTCAGTACTTC

clone size: .
CDR3 length: 11
V gene: TRBV29-1
D gene: .
J gene: TRBJ2-2
CDR3 protein: CSVGYPGELFF
CDR3 DNA: TGCAGCGTTGGATACCCCGGGGAGCTGTTTTTT

clone size: few
CDR3 length: 14
V gene: TRBV14
D gene: TRBD1
J gene: TRBJ2-5
CDR3 protein: CASSQVGDRDSVYF
CDR3 DNA: TGTGCCAGCAGCCAAGTAGGGGACAGGGACTCGGTGTACTTC

clone size: .
CDR3 length: 12
V gene: TRBV12-3/TRBV12-4
D gene: .
J gene: TRBJ2-7
CDR3 protein: CASQGTGYEQYF
CDR3 DNA: TGTGCCAGCCAAGGGACGGGCTACGAGCAGTACTTC

clone size: .
CDR3 length: 13
V gene: TRBV24-1
D gene: .
J gene: TRBJ2-1
CDR3 protein: CATSDPPYNEQFF
CDR3 DNA: TGTGCCACCAGTGACCCACCATACAATGAGCAGTTCTTC

clone size: .
CDR3 length: 14
V gene: TRBV20-1
D gene: .
J gene: TRBJ2-1
CDR3 protein: CCAPGTRGSNEQFF
CDR3 DNA: TGCTGTGCCCCCGGGACAAGGGGTTCCAATGAGCAGTTCTTC

clone size: .
CDR3 length: 11
V gene: TRBV27
D gene: .
J gene: TRBJ1-2
CDR3 protein: CASRAVDGYTF
CDR3 DNA: TGTGCCAGCAGAGCGGTCGATGGCTACACCTTC

clone size: .
CDR3 length: 14
V gene: TRBV28
D gene: .
J gene: TRBJ2-5
CDR3 protein: CASSLSAARETQYF
CDR3 DNA: TGTGCCAGCAGTTTGTCAGCGGCCAGGGAGACCCAGTACTTC

clone size: .
CDR3 length: 15
V gene: TRBV5-5
D gene: TRBD1
J gene: TRBJ2-3
CDR3 protein: CVSSDPGQGTDTQYF
CDR3 DNA: TGTGTCAGCAGCGACCCGGGACAGGGCACAGATACGCAGTATTTT